This record looks at one T cell receptor beta chain sequence and its context. Other DNA sequences in the same sample also yield this CDR3. Sequencing was performed with immunoSEQ multiplex PCR; in TCRdb, only in-frame clones are kept and a portion is missing. Of more than 90,000 clones listed, 80% to 85% are singletons. These data originate in a study of blood T cell repertoires in COVID-19. As for the study in general: T cells, B-cell-depleted T cells, or PBMCs supplied cDNA or gDNA.

The CDR3 length is 13 residues. Trimming took off 1 base at V and 2 bases at J, with 3 bases between the two ends. Germline CDR1 is LGHDT and CDR2 is YNNKEL (reference sequence). The sequenced sample was peripheral blood. The receptor comes from a man in his sixties or seventies with acute or convalescent COVID-19. The J gene is TRBJ1-5, the V gene TRBV3-1 (or the pseudogene TRBV3-2); D remains ambiguous. CDR3 in DNA: TGTGCCAGCAGCCAAGCGGGCAATCAGCCCCAGCATTTT. It encodes CASSQAGNQPQHF.